This T cell receptor beta chain derives from a study of blood T cell repertoires in COVID-19. On the study more broadly: Donors in the United States, Italy and Spain gave samples during acute or convalescent COVID-19. PBMCs, B-cell-depleted T cells, or T cells provided the cDNA or gDNA that made up the material.

Germline loops: CDR1 SGHKS, CDR2 YYEKEE (reference sequence). The CDR3 loop spans 15 amino acids. Per the authors' pipeline: Counts of nucleated cells, estimated from reference gene primer amplification, were obtained. The table came from immunoSEQ multiplex PCR; TCRdb's copy has only in-frame clones and leaves some out. That table is the source of V, J and clone size, and D and trimming were worked out from the DNA. The table lists roughly 160,000 clones, 88% of them singletons, with 25% to 30% in the top ten. A note on this clone: At one boundary the junction diverges from the germline segment, which might be a read error.

The chain combines TRBV5-5 with TRBJ2-6, with 7 bases identical to TRBD1. The TCR was taken from a man aged 55-75 years with acute or convalescent COVID-19. The sequenced sample was peripheral blood. The CDR3: CASSPTGIGTNVLTF. CDR3 nucleotides: TGTGCCAGCAGCCCGACAGGGATTGGGACCAACGTCCTGACTTTC.